This TCR beta chain was found in a study of blood T cells in healthy people across ages. In the study overall: About one barcoded beta molecule per two T cells was captured by template switching. Study results and limitations: Any changes in expanded clonotypes were possibly confounded, as donor CMV status remained unknown.

Peripheral blood from each donor was collected in a volume of about 10 milliliters. Germline V gene data show CDR1 as KGHSH and CDR2 as LQKENI. This CDR3 has 14 residues. Details on this clonotype: Its antigen remains unidentified.

Together with a sample-barcoded 5' primer, a J-beta primer mix was included in a second PCR lasting roughly 6 to 12 cycles. From the 5' RACE reads, TCRdb called clonotypes with MiXCR, one entry per CDR3 protein. The table shows over 1,300,000 distinct CDR3 sequences, with almost 60% occurring only once. The receptor was isolated from a man younger than 30 in good health. V and J are TRBV18 and TRBJ2-4; TRBD1 is a possible D gene (6 bases). The DNA matches TRBJ2-7 better at its end, which makes the J call doubtful. Sequences were obtained from blood. In DNA form, the CDR3 reads TGTGCCAGCTCACTGTTTGGGGGCAGAGACGAGCAGTACTTC. Its translation is CASSLFGGRDEQYF.